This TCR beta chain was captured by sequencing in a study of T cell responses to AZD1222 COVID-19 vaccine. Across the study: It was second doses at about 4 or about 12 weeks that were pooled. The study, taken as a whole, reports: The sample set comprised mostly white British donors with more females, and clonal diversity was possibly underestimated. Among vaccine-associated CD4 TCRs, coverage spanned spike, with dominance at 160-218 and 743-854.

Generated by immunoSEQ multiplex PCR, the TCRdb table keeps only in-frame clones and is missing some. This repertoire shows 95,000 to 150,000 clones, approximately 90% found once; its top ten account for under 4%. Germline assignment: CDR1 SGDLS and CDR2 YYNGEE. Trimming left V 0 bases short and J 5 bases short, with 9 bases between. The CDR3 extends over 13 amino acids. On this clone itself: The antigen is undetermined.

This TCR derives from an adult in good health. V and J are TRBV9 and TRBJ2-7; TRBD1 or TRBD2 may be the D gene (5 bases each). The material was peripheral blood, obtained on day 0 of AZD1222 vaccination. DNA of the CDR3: TGTGCCAGCAGCGTAGTAGAGGGACACGAGCAGTACTTC. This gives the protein CASSVVEGHEQYF.